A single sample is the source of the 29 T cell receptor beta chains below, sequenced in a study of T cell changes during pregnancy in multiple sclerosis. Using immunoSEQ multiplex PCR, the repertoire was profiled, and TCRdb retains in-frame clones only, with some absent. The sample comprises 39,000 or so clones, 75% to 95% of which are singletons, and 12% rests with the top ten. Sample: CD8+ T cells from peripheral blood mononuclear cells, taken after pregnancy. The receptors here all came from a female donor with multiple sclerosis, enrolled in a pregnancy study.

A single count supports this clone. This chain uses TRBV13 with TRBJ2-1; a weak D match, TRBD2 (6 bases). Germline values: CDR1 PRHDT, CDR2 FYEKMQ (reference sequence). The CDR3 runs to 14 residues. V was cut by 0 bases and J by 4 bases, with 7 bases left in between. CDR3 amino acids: CASSLGGTYNEQFF. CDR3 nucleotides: TGTGCCAGCAGCTTAGGGGGGACTTACAATGAGCAGTTCTTC.

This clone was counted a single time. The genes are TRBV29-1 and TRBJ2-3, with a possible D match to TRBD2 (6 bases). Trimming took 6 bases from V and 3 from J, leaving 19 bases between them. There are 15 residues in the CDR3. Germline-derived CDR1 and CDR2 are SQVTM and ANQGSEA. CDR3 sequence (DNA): TGCAGCGTCGCAGGGACTCTGGACGGTACAGATACGCAGTATTTT. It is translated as CSVAGTLDGTDTQYF.

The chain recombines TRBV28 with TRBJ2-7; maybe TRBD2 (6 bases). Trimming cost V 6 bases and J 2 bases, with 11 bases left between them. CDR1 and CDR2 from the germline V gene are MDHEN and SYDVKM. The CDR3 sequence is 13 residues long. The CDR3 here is CASRLTRTYEQYF. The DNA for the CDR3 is TGTGCCAGCAGACTGACTAGAACCTACGAGCAGTACTTC.

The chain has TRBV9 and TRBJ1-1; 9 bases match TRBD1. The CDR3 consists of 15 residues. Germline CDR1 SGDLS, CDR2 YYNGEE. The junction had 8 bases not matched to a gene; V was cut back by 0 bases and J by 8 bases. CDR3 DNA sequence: TGTGCCAGCAGCGTAGACTTTGGACAGGGGAGGGAAGCTTTCTTT. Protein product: CASSVDFGQGREAFF.

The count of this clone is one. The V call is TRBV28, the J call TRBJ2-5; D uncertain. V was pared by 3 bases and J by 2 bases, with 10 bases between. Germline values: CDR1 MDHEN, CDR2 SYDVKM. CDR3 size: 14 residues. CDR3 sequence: CASSFQRPQETQYF. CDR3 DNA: TGTGCCAGCAGTTTTCAGCGACCTCAAGAGACCCAGTACTTC.

CDR3 in DNA: TGTGCCAGCAGTCACAGGGGGCGAGGAGATACGCAGTATTTT. This codes for CASSHRGRGDTQYF. V gene TRBV27 combines with J gene TRBJ2-3; 9 nucleotides agree with TRBD1. Germline CDR1 is MNHEY and CDR2 is SMNVEV (reference sequence). With V trimmed by 5 bases and J by 5 bases, 5 bases remained unmatched. CDR3 size: 14 residues.

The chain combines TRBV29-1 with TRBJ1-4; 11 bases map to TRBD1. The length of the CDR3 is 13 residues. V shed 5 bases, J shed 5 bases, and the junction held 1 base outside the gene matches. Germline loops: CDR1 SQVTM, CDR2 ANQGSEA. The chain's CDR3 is CSVRDRGNEKLFF. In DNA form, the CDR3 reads TGCAGCGTTAGGGACAGGGGGAATGAAAAACTGTTTTTT.

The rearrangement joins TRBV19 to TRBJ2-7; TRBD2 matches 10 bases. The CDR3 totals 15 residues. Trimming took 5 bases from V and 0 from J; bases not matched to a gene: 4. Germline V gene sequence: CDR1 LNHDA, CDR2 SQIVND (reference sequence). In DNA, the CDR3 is TGTGCCAGTAGTCCGGGACTAGCGACCTCCTACGAGCAGTACTTC. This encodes CASSPGLATSYEQYF.

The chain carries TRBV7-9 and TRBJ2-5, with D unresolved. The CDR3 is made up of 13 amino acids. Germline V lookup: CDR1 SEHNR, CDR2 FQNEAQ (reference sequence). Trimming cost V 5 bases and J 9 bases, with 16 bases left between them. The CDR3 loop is CASSVTTRRAQYF. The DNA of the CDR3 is TGTGCCAGCAGCGTAACGACGCGTCGGGCCCAGTACTTC.

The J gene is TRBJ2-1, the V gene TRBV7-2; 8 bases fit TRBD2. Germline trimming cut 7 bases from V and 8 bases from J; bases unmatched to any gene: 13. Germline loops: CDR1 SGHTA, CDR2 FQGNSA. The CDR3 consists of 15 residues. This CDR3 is CASNVRGGSVDEQFF. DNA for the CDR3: TGTGCCAGCAATGTCCGGGGGGGGTCGGTAGATGAGCAGTTCTTC.

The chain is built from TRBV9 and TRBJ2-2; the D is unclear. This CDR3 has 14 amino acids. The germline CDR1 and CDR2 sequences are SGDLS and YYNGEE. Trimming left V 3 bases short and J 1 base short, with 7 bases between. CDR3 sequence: CASSARQNTGELFF. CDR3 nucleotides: TGTGCCAGCAGCGCCCGACAGAACACCGGGGAGCTGTTTTTT.

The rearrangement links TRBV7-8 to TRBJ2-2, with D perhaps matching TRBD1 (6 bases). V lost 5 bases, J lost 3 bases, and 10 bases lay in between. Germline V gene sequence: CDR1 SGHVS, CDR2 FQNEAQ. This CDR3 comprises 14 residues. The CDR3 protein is CASSRDKYTGELFF. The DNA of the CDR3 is TGTGCCAGCAGCCGGGACAAATACACCGGGGAGCTGTTTTTT. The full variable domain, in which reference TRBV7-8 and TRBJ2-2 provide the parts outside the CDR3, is GAGVSQSPRYKVAKRGQDVALRCDPISGHVSLFWYQQALGQGPEFLTYFQNEAQLDKSGLPSDRFFAERPEGSVSTLKIQRTQQEDSAVYLCASSRDKYTGELFFGEGSRLTVL.

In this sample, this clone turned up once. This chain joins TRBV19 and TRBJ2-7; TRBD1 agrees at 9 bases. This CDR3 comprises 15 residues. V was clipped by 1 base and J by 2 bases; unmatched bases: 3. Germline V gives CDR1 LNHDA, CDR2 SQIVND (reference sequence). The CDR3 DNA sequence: TGTGCCAGTAGTATAGGGACAGGGGAGCCCTACGAGCAGTACTTC. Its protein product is CASSIGTGEPYEQYF.

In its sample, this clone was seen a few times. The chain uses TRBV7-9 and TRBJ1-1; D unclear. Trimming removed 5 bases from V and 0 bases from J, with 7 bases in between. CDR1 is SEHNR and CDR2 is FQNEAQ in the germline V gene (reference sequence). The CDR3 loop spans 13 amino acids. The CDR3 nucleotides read TGTGCCAGCAGCCCTCCGGTGAACACTGAAGCTTTCTTT. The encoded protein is CASSPPVNTEAFF.

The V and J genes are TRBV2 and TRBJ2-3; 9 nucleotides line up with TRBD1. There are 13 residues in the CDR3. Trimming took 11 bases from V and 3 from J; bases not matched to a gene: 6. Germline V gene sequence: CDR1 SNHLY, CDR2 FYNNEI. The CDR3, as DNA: TGTGCCCTCAGGGACAGGGCGACAGATACGCAGTATTTT. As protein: CALRDRATDTQYF. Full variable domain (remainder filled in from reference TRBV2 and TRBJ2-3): EPEVTQTPSHQVTQMGQEVILRCVPISNHLYFYWYRQILGQKVEFLVSFYNNEISEKSEIFDDQFSVERPDGSNFTLKIRSTKLEDSAMYFCALRDRATDTQYFGPGTRLTVL.

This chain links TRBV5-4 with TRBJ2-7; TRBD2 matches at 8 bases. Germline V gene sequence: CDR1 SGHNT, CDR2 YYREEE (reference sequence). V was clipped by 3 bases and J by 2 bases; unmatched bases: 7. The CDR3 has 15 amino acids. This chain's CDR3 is CASSWASGLAYEQYF. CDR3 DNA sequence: TGTGCCAGCAGCTGGGCTAGCGGGTTGGCCTACGAGCAGTACTTC.

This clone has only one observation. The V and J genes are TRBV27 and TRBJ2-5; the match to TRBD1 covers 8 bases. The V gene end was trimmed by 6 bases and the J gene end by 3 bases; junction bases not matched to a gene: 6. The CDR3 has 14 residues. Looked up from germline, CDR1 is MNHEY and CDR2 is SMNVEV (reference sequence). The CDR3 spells CASSRGRSEETQYF. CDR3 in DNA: TGTGCCAGCAGCAGGGGGCGAAGTGAAGAGACCCAGTACTTC.

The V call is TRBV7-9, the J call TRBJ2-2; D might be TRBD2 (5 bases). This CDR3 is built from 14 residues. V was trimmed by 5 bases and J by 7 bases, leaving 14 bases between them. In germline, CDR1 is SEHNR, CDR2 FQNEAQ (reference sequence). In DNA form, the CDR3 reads TGTGCCAGCAGCAGTTCGACTACTCTCGGGGAGCTGTTTTTT. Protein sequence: CASSSSTTLGELFF. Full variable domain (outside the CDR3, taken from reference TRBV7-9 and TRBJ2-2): DTGVSQNPRHKITKRGQNVTFRCDPISEHNRLYWYRQTLGQGPEFLTYFQNEAQLEKSRLLSDRFSAERPKGSFSTLEIQRTEQGDSAMYLCASSSSTTLGELFFGEGSRLTVL.

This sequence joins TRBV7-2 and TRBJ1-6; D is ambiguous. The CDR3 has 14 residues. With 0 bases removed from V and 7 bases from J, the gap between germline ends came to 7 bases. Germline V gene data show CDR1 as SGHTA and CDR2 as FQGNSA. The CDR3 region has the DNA TGTGCCAGCAGCTTAGCCCTCGGGAATTCACCCCTCCACTTT. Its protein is CASSLALGNSPLHF.

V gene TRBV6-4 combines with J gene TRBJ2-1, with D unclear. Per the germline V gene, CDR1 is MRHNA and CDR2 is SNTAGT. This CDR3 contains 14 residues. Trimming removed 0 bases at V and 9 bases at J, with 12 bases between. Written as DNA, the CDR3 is TGTGCCAGCAGTGACTCCCTTTATCTGAGTGAGCAGTTCTTC. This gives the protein CASSDSLYLSEQFF.

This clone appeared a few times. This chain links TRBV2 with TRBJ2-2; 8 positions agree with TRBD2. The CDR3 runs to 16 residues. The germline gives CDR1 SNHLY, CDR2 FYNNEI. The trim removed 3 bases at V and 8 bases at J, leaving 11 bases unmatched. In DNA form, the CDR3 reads TGTGCCAGCAGTGATGATGCGGGAGGAGAGGAGGGGGAGCTGTTTTTT. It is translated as CASSDDAGGEEGELFF.

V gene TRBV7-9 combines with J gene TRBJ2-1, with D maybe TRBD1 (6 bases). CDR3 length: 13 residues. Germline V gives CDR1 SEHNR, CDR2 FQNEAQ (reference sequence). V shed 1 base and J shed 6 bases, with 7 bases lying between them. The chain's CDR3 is CASSLGQVNEQFF. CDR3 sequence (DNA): TGTGCCAGCAGCTTAGGACAGGTCAATGAGCAGTTCTTC. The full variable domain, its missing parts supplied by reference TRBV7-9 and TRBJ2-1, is DTGVSQNPRHKITKRGQNVTFRCDPISEHNRLYWYRQTLGQGPEFLTYFQNEAQLEKSRLLSDRFSAERPKGSFSTLEIQRTEQGDSAMYLCASSLGQVNEQFFGPGTRLTVL.

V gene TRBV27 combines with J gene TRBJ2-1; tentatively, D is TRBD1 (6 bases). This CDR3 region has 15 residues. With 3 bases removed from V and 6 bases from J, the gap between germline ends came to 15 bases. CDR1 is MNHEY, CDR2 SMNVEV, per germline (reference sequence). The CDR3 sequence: CASSFQGLGGNEQFF. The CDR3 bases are TGTGCCAGCAGTTTCCAGGGGCTAGGGGGCAATGAGCAGTTCTTC.

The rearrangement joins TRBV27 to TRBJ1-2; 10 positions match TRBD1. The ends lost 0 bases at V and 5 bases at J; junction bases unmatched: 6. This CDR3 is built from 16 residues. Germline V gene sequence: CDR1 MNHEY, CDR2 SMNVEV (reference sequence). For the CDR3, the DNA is TGTGCCAGCAGTTTATCTAGGACAGGGGGGGGGTATGGCTACACCTTC. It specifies CASSLSRTGGGYGYTF.

In nucleotides, the CDR3 is TGTGCCAGCAGTGACTCGACTAGCGGGAGTGGCGAGCAGTACTTC. Translation: CASSDSTSGSGEQYF. The chain combines TRBV6-4 with TRBJ2-7, with TRBD2 identical over 12 bases. CDR1 and CDR2 (germline): MRHNA, SNTAGT. The CDR3 consists of 15 residues. The junction had 3 bases not matched to a gene; V was cut back by 0 bases and J by 6 bases.

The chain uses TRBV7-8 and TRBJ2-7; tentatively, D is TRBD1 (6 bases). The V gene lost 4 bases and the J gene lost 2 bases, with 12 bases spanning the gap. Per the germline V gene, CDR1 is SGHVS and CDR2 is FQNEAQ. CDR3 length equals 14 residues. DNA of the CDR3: TGTGCCAGCAGCTCCAGGGACACTCCCTACGAGCAGTACTTC. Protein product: CASSSRDTPYEQYF. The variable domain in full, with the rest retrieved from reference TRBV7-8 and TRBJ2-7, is GAGVSQSPRYKVAKRGQDVALRCDPISGHVSLFWYQQALGQGPEFLTYFQNEAQLDKSGLPSDRFFAERPEGSVSTLKIQRTQQEDSAVYLCASSSRDTPYEQYFGPGTRLTVT.

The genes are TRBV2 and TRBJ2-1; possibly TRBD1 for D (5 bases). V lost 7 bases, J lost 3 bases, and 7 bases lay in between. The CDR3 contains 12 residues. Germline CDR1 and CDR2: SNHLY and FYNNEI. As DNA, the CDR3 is TGTGCCAGCAAGGGGAACTACAATGAGCAGTTCTTC. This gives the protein CASKGNYNEQFF.

The CDR3 protein is CASSLRQGFGYEQYF. Here the CDR3 DNA reads TGTGCCAGCAGCCTCCGACAGGGGTTTGGCTACGAGCAGTACTTC. The chain carries TRBV7-8 and TRBJ2-7; 8 bases agree with TRBD1. The V gene's germline CDR1 is SGHVS and CDR2 FQNEAQ. The junction had 9 bases not matched to a gene; V was cut back by 5 bases and J by 3 bases. CDR3 length equals 15 residues.

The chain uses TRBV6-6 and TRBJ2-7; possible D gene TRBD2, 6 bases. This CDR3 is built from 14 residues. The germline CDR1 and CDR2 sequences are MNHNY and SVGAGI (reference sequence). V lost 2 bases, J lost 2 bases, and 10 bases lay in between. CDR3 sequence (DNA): TGTGCCAGCAGTTACGAGGGAGGTACCTACGAGCAGTACTTC. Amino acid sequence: CASSYEGGTYEQYF.